This T cell receptor (beta chain) was identified during a study of cytomegalovirus exposure and HLA in healthy donors. For the study at large: A prior study identified just under 120 million unique TCR beta sequences from some 200 million T cells.

This CDR3 comprises 15 residues. Germline trimming cut 5 bases from V and 6 bases from J; bases unmatched to any gene: 12. Germline values: CDR1 MDHEN, CDR2 SYDVKM. The study, taken as a whole, reports: Across all donors, roughly uniform sequencing depth was an assumption of the presence/absence analyses. With high specificity and sensitivity, the classifier reportedly diagnosed cytomegalovirus status.

Remarks on this clone: Its antigen is still unknown.

PCR primers comprised 60 Vbeta and 13 Jbeta primers. The protocol was immunoSEQ multiplex PCR, while the TCRdb copy is restricted to in-frame clones and leaves out a portion. Of roughly 170,000 clones detected, 80% appear once; the ten largest clones hold 5.5% to 7.5%. Healthy donors of bone marrow made up the group. This receptor was identified in a man aged 25-45 years in good health and CMV-seropositive. The chain uses TRBV28 and TRBJ2-7; TRBD1 aligns across 8 bases. The sequenced material came from PBMCs. CDR3 sequence: CASSPQGVGPFEQYF. CDR3 sequence (DNA): TGTGCCAGCAGTCCACAGGGGGTCGGCCCCTTCGAGCAGTACTTC.